One sample yielded the 22 T cell receptor beta chains listed below, sequenced in a study of T cell changes during pregnancy in multiple sclerosis. The protocol was immunoSEQ multiplex PCR, while the TCRdb copy is restricted to in-frame clones and leaves out a portion. The table includes about 30,000 clones, approximately 90% detected once. The source material was CD8+ T cells from peripheral blood mononuclear cells, sampled in the second trimester of pregnancy. All receptors come from a female donor with multiple sclerosis, enrolled in a pregnancy study.

V gene TRBV9 combines with J gene TRBJ2-2; D is undetermined. Germline V gene lookup returns CDR1 SGDLS and CDR2 YYNGEE. V lost 4 bases and J 4 bases, leaving 5 bases between the germline ends. The CDR3 length is 12 residues. In DNA form, the CDR3 reads TGTGCCAGCAGCAGCCGCACCGGGGAGCTGTTTTTT. Protein sequence: CASSSRTGELFF.

V gene TRBV7-9 combines with J gene TRBJ1-1, with a tentative D call TRBD1 (5 bases). The germline V and J ends were trimmed by 1 base and 4 bases, with 13 bases remaining between them. The CDR3 loop spans 15 amino acids. Germline CDR1 and CDR2: SEHNR and FQNEAQ (reference sequence). CDR3 sequence (DNA): TGTGCCAGCAGCTTAGTTGGCGGGGGAGGCACTGAAGCTTTCTTT. This translates into CASSLVGGGGTEAFF.

The chain uses TRBV9 and TRBJ2-7, with D perhaps matching TRBD2 (6 bases). Per the germline V gene, CDR1 is SGDLS and CDR2 is YYNGEE. The germline V and J ends were trimmed by 7 bases and 4 bases, with 18 bases remaining between them. CDR3 length: 14 residues. In nucleotides, the CDR3 is TGTGCCAGCGCCGGCGGGGACTGGCCGTACGAGCAGTACTTC. It is translated as CASAGGDWPYEQYF.

This clone showed up just once. This chain joins TRBV6-5 and TRBJ1-1; D might be TRBD1 (6 bases). V shed 2 bases and J shed 6 bases, with 13 bases lying between them. Germline V gives CDR1 MNHEY, CDR2 SVGAGI. The CDR3 sequence is 14 residues long. The CDR3 spells CASSYVTGISEAFF. The CDR3 DNA follows: TGTGCCAGCAGTTACGTTACAGGGATATCTGAAGCTTTCTTT.

The genes are TRBV11-3 and TRBJ1-1; possibly TRBD1 for D (6 bases). Per germline, CDR1 SGHNT and CDR2 YENEEA. The CDR3 length is 13 residues. V lost 5 bases and J 2 bases, leaving 9 bases between the germline ends. The CDR3 nucleotides read TGTGCCAGCAGCGCGACAGGAAACACTGAAGCTTTCTTT. Residues: CASSATGNTEAFF.

As concerns this clone: At one end the junction does not follow the germline gene, possibly because of a read error. The chain is built from TRBV7-7 and TRBJ2-5; 9 positions match TRBD1. Germline CDR1 reads SSHAT; CDR2 reads FNYEAQ (reference sequence). CDR3 length equals 14 residues. Here the CDR3 DNA reads TGTGCTAGCAGCCAAGACAGGGGGCAAGAGACCCAGTACTTC. Encoded protein: CASSQDRGQETQYF.

The chain couples TRBV19 to TRBJ1-5; 7 bases map to TRBD1. Germline-derived CDR1 and CDR2 are LNHDA and SQIVND (reference sequence). V dropped 5 bases and J dropped 7; count of bases not matched to a gene: 5. The CDR3 sequence is 13 residues long. CDR3 amino acids: CASSSTGRQPQHF. CDR3 bases: TGTGCCAGTAGTTCGACAGGGAGGCAGCCCCAGCATTTT.

The chain joins TRBV6-5 to TRBJ1-6, with D possibly being TRBD1 (6 bases). This CDR3 contains 16 residues. V dropped 4 bases and J dropped 7 bases, with 17 bases sitting between them. The germline V gene encodes CDR1 MNHEY and CDR2 SVGAGI. The CDR3 sequence: CASSSDTGHQNSPLHF. In nucleotides, the CDR3 is TGTGCCAGCAGTTCCGATACGGGACACCAAAATTCACCCCTCCACTTT.

This chain joins TRBV6-1 and TRBJ1-5; D perhaps matches TRBD1 (6 bases). Germline values: CDR1 MNHNS, CDR2 SASEGT. This CDR3 is 16 amino acids long. Trimming took 1 base from V and 4 from J, leaving 14 bases between them. The chain's CDR3 is CASSEDVGQGNQPQHF. DNA for the CDR3: TGTGCCAGCAGTGAAGATGTTGGGCAGGGGAATCAGCCCCAGCATTTT.

The chain joins TRBV5-1 to TRBJ1-1; D is possibly TRBD1 (5 bases). The CDR3 runs to 13 residues. V lost 5 bases and J lost 5, with 13 bases in between. Per the germline V gene, CDR1 is SGHRS and CDR2 is YFSETQ. The CDR3 DNA reads TGCGCCAGCAGTTTCTGGGGGGAAACTGAAGCTTTCTTT. It translates to CASSFWGETEAFF.

The CDR3 bases are TGTGCCAGTAGGAACCTAGCGGGAGGTAACACCGGGGAGCTGTTTTTT. It encodes CASRNLAGGNTGELFF. The V and J genes are TRBV19 and TRBJ2-2; 11 nucleotides match TRBD2. J gave up 2 bases and V 6 bases, and 5 bases lay outside the gene matches. Germline values: CDR1 LNHDA, CDR2 SQIVND (reference sequence). This CDR3 contains 16 residues.

This clone was recorded a few times. Sequence at one end of the junction differs from germline and may be a read error. The chain recombines TRBV4-1 with TRBJ2-1; weak D call: TRBD2 (5 bases). The germline CDR1 and CDR2 sequences are MGHRA and YSYEKL. The CDR3 length is 16 residues. CDR3 loop: CASSQEEGLAYTEQFF. For the CDR3, the DNA is TGCGCCAGCAGCCAAGAAGAAGGACTTGCGTACACTGAGCAGTTCTTC.

The chain combines TRBV7-9 with TRBJ2-1; TRBD2 matches 8 bases. There are 14 residues in the CDR3. Germline assignment: CDR1 SEHNR and CDR2 FQNEAQ (reference sequence). The ends lost 5 bases at V and 12 bases at J; junction bases unmatched: 12. The CDR3 reads CASSQLREGPGQFF. DNA of the CDR3: TGTGCCAGCAGCCAGTTACGGGAGGGCCCTGGGCAGTTCTTC.

The V gene is TRBV28, the J gene TRBJ2-3; weak D call: TRBD2 (5 bases). Trimming took off 7 bases at V and 3 bases at J, with 14 bases between the two ends. The CDR3 sequence is 14 residues long. Per the germline V gene, CDR1 is MDHEN and CDR2 is SYDVKM. The CDR3 DNA reads TGTGCCAGCAACCCGGACGGCGGGACAGATACGCAGTATTTT. Translating it yields CASNPDGGTDTQYF.

This chain connects TRBV7-9 to TRBJ1-1; no clear D gene. V gave up 4 bases and J gave up 1 base, with 16 bases separating them. The V gene's germline CDR1 is SEHNR and CDR2 FQNEAQ (reference sequence). This CDR3 has 16 amino acids. In nucleotides, the CDR3 is TGTGCCAGCAGCTCGACATCTGAGGGCGGGAACACTGAAGCTTTCTTT. Its protein is CASSSTSEGGNTEAFF.

The CDR3 loop reads CASSRPGGYGYTF. The CDR3 bases are TGTGCCAGCAGCAGGCCGGGAGGCTATGGCTACACCTTC. The chain couples TRBV21-1 to TRBJ1-2. TRBV21-1 is a recognized pseudogene. CDR3 length: 13 residues.

The V and J genes are TRBV27 and TRBJ2-1, with 11 bases that match TRBD2. Germline lookup yields CDR1 MNHEY and CDR2 SMNVEV (reference sequence). The CDR3 contains 15 residues. Trimming at V came to 4 bases and at J to 6 bases, leaving 5 bases not matched to a gene. The CDR3 sequence: CASSSGLAGRNEQFF. The CDR3 DNA reads as TGTGCCAGCAGTTCCGGACTAGCGGGCCGCAATGAGCAGTTCTTC.

The gene calls are TRBV4-3 and TRBJ1-2; weak D call: TRBD1 (6 bases). Germline assignment: CDR1 LGHNA and CDR2 YSLEER. V was trimmed by 0 bases and J by 1 base, leaving 12 bases between them. The CDR3 covers 16 residues. Here the CDR3 reads CASSQDRGQINYGYTF. As DNA, the CDR3 is TGCGCCAGCAGCCAAGATAGGGGACAAATTAACTATGGCTACACCTTC.

This chain connects TRBV2 to TRBJ2-5; 12 nucleotides agree with TRBD2. CDR3 length equals 14 residues. Looked up from germline, CDR1 is SNHLY and CDR2 is FYNNEI. The J segment lost 5 bases and the V segment lost 4 bases, leaving 2 bases of the junction unmatched. CDR3 DNA: TGTGCCAGCAGTGGACTAGCGGGAGTGGAGACCCAGTACTTC. Translation gives CASSGLAGVETQYF.

The chain joins TRBV27 to TRBJ2-7, with TRBD2 matching 9 bases. The germline V gene has CDR1 MNHEY and CDR2 SMNVEV (reference sequence). V lost 6 bases and J lost 6; bases outside the gene matches: 9. This CDR3 has 14 amino acids. The CDR3 loop is CASSLGLAGREQYF. The DNA of the CDR3 is TGTGCCAGCAGCCTGGGGCTAGCGGGACGCGAGCAGTACTTC.

This chain uses TRBV28 with TRBJ2-7; D might be TRBD1 (6 bases). CDR1 MDHEN and CDR2 SYDVKM come from the germline V gene. This CDR3 comprises 12 residues. The ends were cut back, 5 bases at V and 3 bases at J, with 8 bases in the middle. The CDR3 is CASSRTVYEQYF. CDR3 sequence (DNA): TGTGCCAGCAGTCGGACAGTCTACGAGCAGTACTTC.

The chain uses TRBV6-5 and TRBJ1-1, with unresolved D. Trimming pared 2 bases from V and 4 bases from J, leaving 14 bases between. Germline V CDR1 and CDR2: MNHEY, SVGAGI. The CDR3 loop spans 15 amino acids. Here the CDR3 reads CASSYGGVGGTEAFF. CDR3 coding DNA: TGTGCCAGCAGTTACGGCGGGGTAGGAGGCACTGAAGCTTTCTTT.